This T cell receptor beta chain was documented in a study of metastatic and nonmetastatic thyroid tumors. The CDR3 covers 13 residues. The V end was cut by 5 bases, the J end by 5 bases, with 12 bases between. In this sample, this clone turned up many times. Prior to thyroid surgery, none of the patients had received any treatment. TCRdb redid the clone calls on the PCR reads using MiXCR. The data contain about 19,000 clones, approximately 15% of them seen just once; the ten biggest clones take up roughly 20%. Sequenced material: blood. The genes are TRBV12-3 or TRBV12-4 and TRBJ1-1, with D possibly being TRBD1 (5 bases). This receptor was obtained from a male donor with papillary thyroid cancer or a benign thyroid nodule (not recorded which). Some clones in this sample may be carry-over from other donors' samples. This CDR3 reads CASSLSGGTEAFF. The CDR3 DNA reads TGTGCCAGCAGTCTCTCGGGGGGGACTGAAGCTTTCTTT.